The 21 T cell receptor beta chains below all came from one sample that was sequenced in a study of identical twins. Via MiXCR, TCRdb re-called the 5' RACE reads, giving one row per CDR3 protein. There are roughly 240,000 distinct CDR3 sequences in the sample; roughly 7% occur only once, and around 3.4% lies in the top ten. The sample also formed part of further work on yellow fever vaccine responses in identical twins.

Sequenced input: memory (CD45RO+) T cells sorted from blood. The receptors derive from a woman younger than 30 in good health.

The chain combines TRBV5-5 with TRBJ1-2, with D hard to call. From germline, CDR1 is SGHKS and CDR2 YYEKEE (reference sequence). V was trimmed by 2 bases and J by 0 bases, leaving 17 bases between them. This CDR3 has 17 residues. In nucleotides, the CDR3 is TGTGCCAGCAGCTTTGGACCTACAGTTTCTTCTAACTATGGCTACACCTTC. The encoded protein is CASSFGPTVSSNYGYTF. Full variable domain (remainder filled in from reference TRBV5-5 and TRBJ1-2): DAGVTQSPTHLIKTRGQQVTLRCSPISGHKSVSWYQQVLGQGPQFIFQYYEKEERGRGNFPDRFSARQFPNYSSELNVNALLLGDSALYLCASSFGPTVSSNYGYTFGSGTRLTVV.

This clonotype was counted a few times. This chain uses TRBV15 with TRBJ2-7; D perhaps matches TRBD1 (6 bases). The V end lost 8 bases, the J end lost 3 bases, and 14 bases lay between the germline ends. The CDR3 covers 13 residues. CDR1 LNHNV and CDR2 YYDKDF come from the germline V gene (reference sequence). The CDR3 coding sequence is TGTGCCACCTCACCAGGGGTTAGCTACGAGCAGTACTTC. Translation gives CATSPGVSYEQYF.

This clonotype came up many times. V is TRBV5-5 and J is TRBJ1-4, with D possibly TRBD1 on 6 matching bases. V dropped 3 bases and J dropped 5 bases, with 14 bases sitting between them. Per the germline V gene, CDR1 is SGHKS and CDR2 is YYEKEE (reference sequence). The CDR3 extends over 15 amino acids. The CDR3 nucleotides read TGTGCCAGCAGCTGGTCGGCAGGGGCCAATGAAAAACTGTTTTTT. It encodes CASSWSAGANEKLFF.

This clonotype occurred a few times. The CDR3 here is CASSARLAGQYNEQFF. DNA for the CDR3: TGCGCCAGCAGCGCCCGACTAGCGGGACAATACAATGAGCAGTTCTTC. V usage is TRBV5-1 and J usage is TRBJ2-1, with 11 positions matching TRBD2. V lost 4 bases to trimming and J lost 4 bases; unmatched junction nucleotides: 7. Germline lookup yields CDR1 SGHRS and CDR2 YFSETQ. CDR3 size: 16 residues.

This clonotype was found many times. The J gene is TRBJ1-2, the V gene TRBV12-3 or TRBV12-4; D is ambiguous. The V end was cut by 8 bases, the J end by 7 bases, with 14 bases between. The CDR3 loop spans 12 amino acids. In DNA form, the CDR3 reads TGTGCCAGCTGCACAAATGGCGGTGGCTACACCTTC. It yields the protein CASCTNGGGYTF.

The chain's CDR3 is CASGQGLNTGELFF. Written as DNA, the CDR3 is TGTGCTAGCGGTCAGGGGCTTAACACCGGGGAGCTGTTTTTT. The chain uses TRBV12-5 and TRBJ2-2, with TRBD1 as a possible D gene (6 bases). Germline V gene lookup returns CDR1 LGHNT and CDR2 FRNRAP. CDR3 length equals 14 residues. The V end was cut by 9 bases, the J end by 2 bases, with 13 bases between.

This clonotype has more than one count but fewer than ten. The chain employs TRBV7-2 and TRBJ2-1; 15 bases agree with TRBD2. Germline V CDR1 and CDR2: SGHTA, FQGNSA. Unmatched junction bases numbered 9, after V lost 5 bases and J lost 7 bases. The CDR3 is made up of 17 amino acids. The CDR3 DNA is TGTGCCAGCAGCCGAGGGACTAGCGGGGGGACTTTAAATGAGCAGTTCTTC. It is translated as CASSRGTSGGTLNEQFF.

The rearrangement joins TRBV20-1 to TRBJ2-5; D might be TRBD2 (6 bases). Germline V CDR1 and CDR2: DFQATT, SNEGSKA (reference sequence). V lost 0 bases and J 10 bases, leaving 12 bases between the germline ends. The CDR3 totals 12 residues. The DNA of the CDR3 is TGCAGTGCTAGAGATGGAGGGAATAGCCAGTACTTC. It codes for CSARDGGNSQYF.

This clonotype was found many times. CDR3 sequence (DNA): TGTGCCAGCAGTTCCACGACAAGGGGGCGCGGATCTGTACATTTT. Translation: CASSSTTRGRGSVHF. This sequence joins TRBV12-3 or TRBV12-4 and TRBJ1-5, with 7 bases matching TRBD1. The junction had 19 bases not matched to a gene; V was cut back by 4 bases and J by 16 bases. This CDR3 has 15 amino acids.

A remark on this clonotype: Possible read error: a much larger clone is one base away. V and J are TRBV10-3 and TRBJ1-2, with TRBD1 matching over 7 bases. The CDR3 is 16 amino acids. The germline V gene has CDR1 ENHRY and CDR2 SYGVKD. CDR3 residues: CTISEPGISGGGGYTF. The CDR3 DNA sequence: TGTACCATCAGTGAGCCCGGAATTTCAGGGGGAGGTGGCTACACCTTC.

The rearrangement uses TRBV28 and TRBJ2-5; D possibly corresponds to TRBD2 (5 bases). The CDR3 consists of 14 residues. The V and J ends lost 8 bases and 11 bases respectively, with 24 bases between them. Germline V gene lookup returns CDR1 MDHEN and CDR2 SYDVKM. This chain's CDR3 is CASLNRGSHEFQYF. CDR3 nucleotides: TGTGCCAGCCTCAACCGGGGTAGTCATGAATTTCAGTACTTC.

The DNA of the CDR3 is TGTGCCAGCAGCTTGGTGGACACCCTGGGGACAGATACGCAGTATTTT. It codes for CASSLVDTLGTDTQYF. The chain recombines TRBV5-6 with TRBJ2-3; weak D call: TRBD1 (5 bases). Germline V gene lookup returns CDR1 SGHDT and CDR2 YYEEEE. The CDR3 has 16 residues. V was shortened by 0 bases and J by 3 bases, with 14 bases between the two germline ends.

This clonotype appeared many times. The V gene is TRBV3-1, the J gene TRBJ2-7; 8 bases fit TRBD1. The CDR3 runs 15 residues. CDR1 and CDR2 (germline): LGHDT, YNNKEL (reference sequence). The CDR3 bases are TGTGCCAGCAGCCAATCGGGACAGGAGCACTACGAGCTGTACGTC. Its protein is CASSQSGQEHYELYV.

The chain employs TRBV11-2 and TRBJ2-1; 7 nucleotides align to TRBD1. In germline, CDR1 is SGHAT, CDR2 FQNNGV. The junction had 8 bases not matched to a gene; V was cut back by 5 bases and J by 4 bases. The CDR3 is 15 amino acids. DNA of the CDR3: TGTGCCAGCAGCGAGAGGGGACAGCCGTACAATGAGCAGTTCTTC. Translation gives CASSERGQPYNEQFF. Supplemented by reference TRBV11-2 and TRBJ2-1, the full variable domain reads EAGVAQSPRYKIIEKRQSVAFWCNPISGHATLYWYQQILGQGPKLLIQFQNNGVVDDSQLPKDRFSAERLKGVDSTLKIQPAKLEDSAVYLCASSERGQPYNEQFFGPGTRLTVL.

This clonotype was seen only a few times. CDR3 nucleotide sequence: TGCGCCAGCAGCCAGCAGTCTGGGGTCTATGGCTACACCTTC. Protein sequence: CASSQQSGVYGYTF. This sequence joins TRBV4-1 and TRBJ1-2; D is ambiguous. The germline V and J ends were trimmed by 3 bases and 4 bases, with 12 bases remaining between them. Germline CDR1 is MGHRA and CDR2 is YSYEKL. This CDR3 spans 14 amino acids.

The rearrangement links TRBV19 to TRBJ2-1; unclear D gene. The germline gives CDR1 LNHDA, CDR2 SQIVND (reference sequence). V was trimmed by 4 bases and J by 6 bases, leaving 7 bases between them. The CDR3 consists of 12 residues. The DNA of the CDR3 is TGTGCCAGTAGTACCCTTGCCAATGAGCAGTTCTTC. Translating it yields CASSTLANEQFF.

This chain joins TRBV28 and TRBJ1-5; D gene ambiguous. Germline loops: CDR1 MDHEN, CDR2 SYDVKM. CDR3 size: 12 residues. Trimming cost V 4 bases and J 10 bases, with 11 bases left between them. In DNA, the CDR3 is TGTGCCAGCAGTTACCTTACGTCCCCCCAGCATTTT. This sequence encodes CASSYLTSPQHF. The variable domain in full, with the rest retrieved from reference TRBV28 and TRBJ1-5, is DVKVTQSSRYLVKRTGEKVFLECVQDMDHENMFWYRQDPGLGLRLIYFSYDVKMKEKGDIPEGYSVSREKKERFSLILESASTNQTSMYLCASSYLTSPQHFGDGTRLSIL.

The V call is TRBV20-1, the J call TRBJ2-7, with 9 bases that match TRBD1. Germline lookup yields CDR1 DFQATT and CDR2 SNEGSKA (reference sequence). Trimming took 5 bases from V and 4 from J; bases not matched to a gene: 6. The CDR3 loop spans 13 amino acids. The CDR3 DNA is TGCAGTGCTGGTGACAGGGGGGGGTACGAGCAGTACTTC. Encoded protein: CSAGDRGGYEQYF.

This clonotype was seen many times. V gene TRBV12-3 or TRBV12-4 combines with J gene TRBJ2-5; 8 nucleotides align to TRBD1. CDR3 length: 15 residues. The ends lost 3 bases at V and 3 bases at J; junction bases unmatched: 6. The DNA of the CDR3 is TGTGCCAGCAGTTTTGTCAGGGGGCGAGAAGAGACCCAGTACTTC. Amino acids: CASSFVRGREETQYF.

This clonotype was detected ten times or more. This chain joins TRBV12-3 or TRBV12-4 and TRBJ2-7; 7 bases align to TRBD2. This CDR3 is 17 amino acids long. With 8 bases clipped from V and 0 bases from J, the junction kept 16 bases outside the gene matches. The CDR3 region has the DNA TGTGCCAGCCAATGGGCTAGCGGTCCGGGGAGCTCCTACGAGCAGTACTTC. The encoded protein is CASQWASGPGSSYEQYF.

V is TRBV20-1 and J is TRBJ2-2; 10 positions agree with TRBD1. This CDR3 has 13 amino acids. Germline V gene lookup returns CDR1 DFQATT and CDR2 SNEGSKA (reference sequence). The junction had 8 bases not matched to a gene; V was cut back by 6 bases and J by 10 bases. The CDR3 is CSASGTGELELFF. The DNA of the CDR3 is TGCAGTGCGTCCGGGACAGGGGAGCTGGAGCTGTTTTTT.